Following are 6 T cell receptor beta chains from one sample sequenced in a study of T cell responses to AZD1222 COVID-19 vaccine. Clones were read by immunoSEQ multiplex PCR, and TCRdb kept only the in-frame ones, dropping some. The data hold 85,000 to 100,000 clones, with around nine tenths observed a single time. The sample consisted of peripheral blood, taken on day 0 of AZD1222 vaccination. The receptors were gathered from an adult in good health.

The V gene is TRBV5-1, the J gene TRBJ2-3; D is uncertain. Germline V lookup: CDR1 SGHRS, CDR2 YFSETQ. CDR3 size: 13 residues. V lost 4 bases, J lost 2 bases, and 8 bases lay in between. The CDR3 sequence: CASSPDVTDTQYF. In DNA form, the CDR3 reads TGCGCCAGCAGCCCGGACGTCACAGATACGCAGTATTTT.

The CDR3 loop is CASSRGGTAYEQYF. The CDR3 DNA sequence: TGTGCCAGTAGTAGGGGGGGTACGGCGTACGAGCAGTACTTC. The V and J genes are TRBV19 and TRBJ2-7; TRBD2 agrees at 7 bases. The CDR3 has 14 amino acids. V lost 4 bases to trimming and J lost 4 bases; unmatched junction nucleotides: 7. In germline, CDR1 is LNHDA, CDR2 SQIVND (reference sequence).

This clone was detected once. The chain recombines TRBV7-3 with TRBJ2-3, with 13 bases aligning to TRBD2. Looked up from germline, CDR1 is SGHTA and CDR2 is FQGTGA. V lost 5 bases and J lost 9; bases outside the gene matches: 5. The CDR3 is made up of 14 amino acids. CDR3 coding DNA: TGTGCCAGCAGCGCCGGACTAGCGGGGGACACGCAGTATTTT. Protein sequence: CASSAGLAGDTQYF.

The V gene is TRBV19, the J gene TRBJ2-3; D gene unclear. The CDR3 sequence is 16 residues long. Germline V gene sequence: CDR1 LNHDA, CDR2 SQIVND (reference sequence). V shed 3 bases and J shed 2 bases, with 15 bases lying between them. CDR3 in amino acids: CASSIGQKLSTDTQYF. The CDR3, as DNA: TGTGCCAGTAGTATTGGTCAAAAACTGTCCACAGATACGCAGTATTTT.

The chain joins TRBV7-6 to TRBJ2-2, with 9 bases matching TRBD2. V was pared by 6 bases and J by 1 base, with 3 bases of the junction left unmatched. Germline V lookup: CDR1 SGHVS, CDR2 FNYEAQ. CDR3 length: 15 residues. The CDR3 sequence is CASSSTSGNTGELFF. Here the CDR3 DNA reads TGTGCCAGCAGTTCGACTAGCGGGAACACCGGGGAGCTGTTTTTT.

This sequence joins TRBV24-1 and TRBJ2-2; 9 nucleotides line up with TRBD1. The CDR3 totals 17 residues. CDR1 and CDR2 (germline): KGHDR, SFDVKD. The V gene end was trimmed by 2 bases and the J gene end by 4 bases; junction bases not matched to a gene: 7. CDR3 in DNA: TGTGCCACCAGTGATTCGGGACAGGGTTCGAGCACCGGGGAGCTGTTTTTT. This translates into CATSDSGQGSSTGELFF.